In its sample, the clone carrying this T cell receptor (beta chain) was seen a few times. From germline, CDR1 is GTSNPN and CDR2 SVGIG (reference sequence). V lost 0 bases, J lost 5 bases, and 10 bases stayed unmatched. The CDR3 loop spans 15 amino acids. The record originates from a study of T-cell reconstitution after alpha-beta-depleted transplantation in children. Preparing the TCRbeta library involved the use of unique molecular identifiers. Each CDR3 protein gets one entry after TCRdb re-called the PCR reads with MiXCR. Of 250,000 to 400,000 distinct CDR3 sequences listed, more than 20% were seen once; the top ten hold about a tenth.

The sequencing used PBMCs, mostly from graft donor cells, collected 180 days after TCRalphabeta/CD19-depleted stem cell transplant. The receptor was derived from a male patient aged 10-17 years who had a stem cell transplant for acute lymphoblastic leukemia, so the T cells may come from the graft donor. This sequence joins TRBV30 and TRBJ2-7, with 7 positions matching TRBD1. The CDR3 region is CAWSVTVRGSDEQYF. The CDR3 nucleotides read TGTGCCTGGAGTGTAACGGTCAGGGGGTCGGACGAGCAGTACTTC.